One sample yielded the 3 T cell receptor beta chains listed below, sequenced in a study of CD8+CD57+ T cells in acquired aplastic anemia. The study profiled TCR beta VDJ and CDR3 using genomic DNA as template. One entry per CDR3 protein, called by TCRdb with MiXCR from the reads. The sample shows 150,000 to 200,000 distinct CDR3 sequences, 64% of them seen only once. Material: sorted CD4+, CD8+, or CD8+CD57+ T cells (not recorded which) from PBMCs. The source of these receptors is a human donor with severe aplastic anemia or a healthy control (not recorded which).

This clonotype turned up a few times. V usage is TRBV7-2 and J usage is TRBJ2-7; TRBD1 might be the D (6 bases). CDR3 length: 15 amino acids. With 5 bases removed from V and 7 bases from J, the gap between germline ends came to 21 bases. From germline, CDR1 is SGHTA and CDR2 FQGNSA. The CDR3 loop is CASSPTGLGAGEQYF. The CDR3, as DNA: TGTGCCAGCAGCCCAACAGGGCTGGGGGCGGGTGAGCAGTACTTC. Supplemented by reference TRBV7-2 and TRBJ2-7, the full variable domain reads GAGVSQSPSNKVTEKGKDVELRCDPISGHTALYWYRQSLGQGLEFLIYFQGNSAPDKSGLPSDRFSAERTGGSVSTLTIQRTQQEDSAVYLCASSPTGLGAGEQYFGPGTRLTVT.

The V gene is TRBV24-1, the J gene TRBJ2-3, with D possibly TRBD1 on 5 matching bases. The CDR3 spans 14 residues. The V and J ends lost 4 bases and 6 bases respectively, with 13 bases between them. The germline V gene encodes CDR1 KGHDR and CDR2 SFDVKD. CDR3: CATSDTRAADTQYF. In DNA, the CDR3 is TGTGCCACCAGTGACACCAGGGCGGCGGATACGCAGTATTTT.

The chain uses TRBV6-4 and TRBJ1-1; 10 bases are shared with TRBD1. There are 14 residues in the CDR3. With 7 bases clipped from V and 3 bases from J, the junction kept 5 bases outside the gene matches. The germline V gene has CDR1 MRHNA and CDR2 SNTAGT. In DNA, the CDR3 is TGTGCCAGCATTCGGACAGGGGGTGACACTGAAGCTTTCTTT. It encodes CASIRTGGDTEAFF.